One sample yielded the 4 T cell receptor beta chains listed below, sequenced in a study of post-analysis software for immune sequencing data. Whole-study results and caveats: Five TRBV segments, TRBV5-6, TRBV5-1 and TRBV20-1 among them, were found more frequent in patients than controls.

TCR beta cDNA libraries included unique molecular identifiers. Each CDR3 protein is one row after TCRdb ran MiXCR on the PCR reads. This sample yields hundreds of thousands of distinct CDR3 sequences, of which approximately 60% are seen a single time; roughly 10% belongs to the top ten. Their target antigens are unknown. Sequenced input: blood. These TCRs come from a girl aged 2 to 10 with multiple sclerosis.

This clonotype was detected a few times. This chain connects TRBV29-1 to TRBJ1-2; 7 nucleotides align to TRBD1. The V gene end was trimmed by 3 bases and the J gene end by 3 bases; junction bases not matched to a gene: 7. This CDR3 spans 14 amino acids. Germline assignment: CDR1 SQVTM and CDR2 ANQGSEA. For the CDR3, the DNA is TGCAGCGTTGAGGAGGCGGACAGGCACTATGGCTACACCTTC. As protein: CSVEEADRHYGYTF.

V is TRBV20-1 and J is TRBJ2-1; the match to TRBD1 covers 7 bases. Germline CDR1 reads DFQATT; CDR2 reads SNEGSKA (reference sequence). Losses at the gene ends were 3 bases for V and 10 bases for J; bases not matched to a gene: 6. CDR3 length: 12 amino acids. CDR3 nucleotide sequence: TGCAGTGCTAGGAAAGGGGGCGCCGAGCAGTTCTTC. It is translated as CSARKGGAEQFF.

The genes are TRBV9 and TRBJ2-1; TRBD2 matches at 11 bases. Germline CDR1 is SGDLS and CDR2 is YYNGEE. This CDR3 comprises 19 residues. Losses at the gene ends were 2 bases for V and 0 bases for J; bases not matched to a gene: 10. CDR3 coding DNA: TGTGCCAGCAGCGTGGGGACTAGCGGAACTACTCACTCCTACAATGAGCAGTTCTTC. Its protein product is CASSVGTSGTTHSYNEQFF.

This clonotype was counted only a few times. The chain is built from TRBV6-4 and TRBJ1-1; weak D call: TRBD1 (6 bases). The CDR3 is 13 residues long. V was trimmed by 9 bases and J by 4 bases, leaving 15 bases between them. From germline, CDR1 is MRHNA and CDR2 SNTAGT. DNA of the CDR3: TGTGCCAGTGACCTAACAGGGCCCACTGAAGCTTTCTTT. Amino acid sequence: CASDLTGPTEAFF.